Described below is a single TCR beta chain sequence and its context. There is no known antigen for this receptor. Base qualities are not at hand, and no much larger clone is one base apart. The sample originates from a study of shared clonotypes between healthy human individuals (dated by TCRdb to 2020 to 2021). Some background on the complete study: Three men and a couple of women, aged 18 to 49 years, made up the cohort. Different laboratories and diverse techniques were used to prepare libraries and sequence TCR repertoires, to increase sequencing depth and limit assay-specific biases. Each donor's leukapheresis produced roughly between roughly 0.9 and 9 billion PBMCs. For each donor, CD4 naive and CD4 memory were each given three plates, CD8 naive was given two plates, and CD8 memory was given one plate. To estimate repertoire size and how much clonotype sharing occurs between individuals, the study deeply sequenced the blood TCR repertoires of 5 or 6 healthy adults. Results the study describes overall, beyond this receptor: Sampling was restricted to blood, and TCR repertoires in tissues likely differ from the TCR repertoires found in blood. Rarefaction of sorted-subset datasets indicated incomplete sequencing despite the large sequencing depth. Estimated clonotype richness was generally larger for naive than for memory subsets. Compared with non-shared clonotypes, clonotypes shared by all four sorted-subset donors had higher generation probabilities. Because the study included only a small number of donors, the genetic and exposure-history diversity represented was limited. Pairwise subsampling indicated that sequencing depth was expected to affect the degree of clonotype sharing among donors. Across a handful of donors, approximately 5% of naive CD4, approximately 3.6% of naive CD8, approximately 2.5% of memory CD4, and roughly 0.4% of memory CD8 clonotypes were shared.

V sheds 0 bases and J sheds 10 bases, leaving 16 bases between their ends. The CDR3 sequence holds 16 residues, the cysteine and phenylalanine included. Solely the CDR3 DNA is kept, with 48 bases framed from the first base. The germline V gene (reference sequence) provides CDR1 PRHDT and CDR2 FYEKMQ. Healthy HIV-negative adults with no recently reported acute infections or vaccinations were included as donors. Every donor was a Caucasian adult residing in Nashville, Tennessee, USA. CD4+ T cells were enriched by magnetic negative selection, after which naive cells were positively selected on CD45RA and the negative fraction was taken as the memory subset. Blood was collected by leukapheresis, and PBMCs were isolated by Ficoll-Histopaque density gradient centrifugation and then cryopreserved in liquid nitrogen vapor phase. Analytical flow cytometry was used to check the purity and quantity of every magnetically sorted T cell population. Each sorted fraction had its genomic DNA isolated and then quantified by UV absorbance on a Nanodrop 2000c.

Using the deep immunoSEQ assay, multiplex PCR amplified TCR CDR3 regions from genomic DNA. Genomic DNA extracted from each cell subset was distributed evenly over all wells of several immunoSEQ 96-well plates, and each plate served as one replicate. For sorted subsets, approximately 190 ng of genomic DNA, equivalent to some 33,000 T cell genomes, went into each replicate PCR. The purified libraries were quantified using a Qubit 3.0 fluorometer, sized with a Bioanalyzer 2100, and then quantified again using the KAPA Library Quantification kit. Every immunoSEQ 96-well plate was sequenced on a separate single-read 150-cycle Illumina NextSeq 550 flow cell. As for the original processing: The immunoSEQ output contained only junctional sequences without quality scores, so filtering could not match that applied to full-length reads. To assign V/J genes and CDR3, sequences were annotated using PyIR, a Python wrapper for IgBLAST v1.9, with IMGT germline references. Any read was removed if the V/J assignment was weak (E-value above 1e-6), the CDR3 was missing, or the read contained stop codons, out-of-frame junctions, or ambiguous translated residues. V3J clonotypes were defined as sequences sharing the same inferred V gene, J gene, and CDR3 amino acid sequence. Percentage overlap between repertoires was computed as shared unique clonotypes divided by the size of the smaller repertoire. RTK rarefaction, the Chao1 estimator, and Recon v2.1 estimates of unobserved clonotypes were used to assess repertoire richness. Generation probabilities for all TCRbeta clonotypes obtained by the gDNA method from a handful of donors were computed using OLGA. Entries here come from immuneACCESS through TCRdb and include only in-frame sequences with V and J called. Some clones fail to appear in such tables; in the studies checked, an unresolved V gene covers under half of the shortfall, and the cause of the remainder is unknown. That table supplies the V and J calls and clone size; D and trimming were determined from the DNA. In all, the sample holds about 2.4 million clones, and more than 85% of those were seen once. Clones ranked in the top ten supply about 0.38% of the sample.

The sequence came from a man aged 18 to 30 in good health. Some clones in this sample may be carry-over from other donors' samples. The chain was built from TRBV13 and TRBJ1-6, with TRBD1 as a weak D call on 5 bases. Sequencing was done on a sample of naive CD4+ T cells from PBMCs. This specimen's cell subset or site label, interpreted: CD45RA+ positively selected. The DNA sequence follows: TGTGCCAGCAGCTTAGGAGGCAGGGTGTCGAAGTCACCCCTCCACTTT. It codes for CASSLGGRVSKSPLHF.